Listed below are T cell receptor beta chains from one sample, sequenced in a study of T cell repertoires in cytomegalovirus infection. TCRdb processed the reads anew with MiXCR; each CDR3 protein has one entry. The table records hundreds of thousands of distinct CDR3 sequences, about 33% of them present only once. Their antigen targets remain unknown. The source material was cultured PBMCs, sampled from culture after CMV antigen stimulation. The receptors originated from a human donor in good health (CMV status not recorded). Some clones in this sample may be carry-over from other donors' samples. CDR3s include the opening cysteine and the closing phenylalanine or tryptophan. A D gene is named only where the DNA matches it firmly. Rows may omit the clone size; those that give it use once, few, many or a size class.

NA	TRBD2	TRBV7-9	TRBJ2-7	TGTGCCAGCAGCTTCGGAGCGGGAAAGGCCTACGAGCAGTACTTC	CASSFGAGKAYEQYF
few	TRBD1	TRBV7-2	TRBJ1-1	TGTGCCAGCAGCACCCAACAGGGGGCGGACACTGAAGCTTTCTTT	CASSTQQGADTEAFF
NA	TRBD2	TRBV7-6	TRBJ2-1	TGTGCCAGCAGCTCCGGGCCGTCTAGCGGGGGGACGTACAATGAGCAGTTCTTC	CASSSGPSSGGTYNEQFF
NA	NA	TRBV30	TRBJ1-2	TGTGCCTGGAGTGTAGGGCATGGCTACACCTTC	CAWSVGHGYTF
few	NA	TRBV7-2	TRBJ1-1	TGTGCCAGCAGGAATAACATGAACACTGAAGCTTTCTTT	CASRNNMNTEAFF
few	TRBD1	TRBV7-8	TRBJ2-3	TGTGCCAGCAGGCCCCACAGGGGATCCACAGATACGCAGTATTTT	CASRPHRGSTDTQYF
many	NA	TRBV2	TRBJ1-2	TGTGCCAGCAGTGTGGATCAGAACTATGGCTACACCTTC	CASSVDQNYGYTF
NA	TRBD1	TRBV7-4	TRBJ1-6	TGTGCCAGCAGCCCTCCGGGACAGAATAATTCACCCCTCCACTTT	CASSPPGQNNSPLHF
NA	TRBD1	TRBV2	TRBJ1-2	TGTGCCAGCTACGGACAGGATTTTCTCTATGGCTACACCTTC	CASYGQDFLYGYTF
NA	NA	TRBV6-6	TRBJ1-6	TGTGCCAGCAGGGACATGGGGAATTCACCCCTCCACTTT	CASRDMGNSPLHF
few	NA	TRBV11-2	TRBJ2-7	TGTGCCAGCAGCTTAGAATACTATTACGAGCAGTACTTC	CASSLEYYYEQYF
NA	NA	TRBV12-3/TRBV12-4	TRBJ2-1	TGTGCCAGCAGTTTACTTGGGTACCTCTCCTACAATGAGCAGTTCTTC	CASSLLGYLSYNEQFF
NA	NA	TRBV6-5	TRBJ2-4	TGTGCCAGCGGGCTGCGGGGCATTCAGTACTTC	CASGLRGIQYF
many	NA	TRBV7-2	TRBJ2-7	TGTGCCAGCAAGCAAGCCTCTTCCCGCGAGCAGTACTTC	CASKQASSREQYF
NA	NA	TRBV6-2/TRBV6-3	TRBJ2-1	TGTGCCAGCGCCTATCCCGGACTGTTATACAATGAGCAGTTCTTC	CASAYPGLLYNEQFF
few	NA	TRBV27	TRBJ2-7	TGTGCCAGCGAGGCGATCCCGGGCGAGCAGTACTTC	CASEAIPGEQYF
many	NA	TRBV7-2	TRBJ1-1	TGTGCCAGTAAAACACAGGAGAACACTGAAGCTTTCTTT	CASKTQENTEAFF
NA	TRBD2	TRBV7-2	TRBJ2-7	TGTGCCAGCAGCTTAGGCCTAGCGGGGGGAAACGAGCAGTACTTC	CASSLGLAGGNEQYF
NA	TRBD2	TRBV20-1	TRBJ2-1	TGCAGTGCCTCTGCTAGCGGGCCCTACAATGAGCAGTTCTTC	CSASASGPYNEQFF
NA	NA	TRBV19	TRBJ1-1	TGTGCCAGTAGACAGTTAGGGAACACTGAAGCTTTCTTT	CASRQLGNTEAFF
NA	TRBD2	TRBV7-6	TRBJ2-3	TGTGCCAGCAGTCTTAGCGGGGGGGACGCAGATACGCAGTATTTT	CASSLSGGDADTQYF